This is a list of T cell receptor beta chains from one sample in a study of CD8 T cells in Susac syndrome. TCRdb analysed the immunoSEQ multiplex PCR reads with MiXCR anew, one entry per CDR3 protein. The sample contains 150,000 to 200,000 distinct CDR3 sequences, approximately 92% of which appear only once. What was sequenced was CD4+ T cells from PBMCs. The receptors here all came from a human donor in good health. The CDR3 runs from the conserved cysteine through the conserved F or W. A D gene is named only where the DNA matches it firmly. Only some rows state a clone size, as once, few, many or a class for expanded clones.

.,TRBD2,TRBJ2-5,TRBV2,TGTGCCAGCAGTGAAGCGCGGGGGGCAAGTGTGGGGACAGAGACCCAGTACTTC,CASSEARGASVGTETQYF
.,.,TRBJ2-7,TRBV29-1,TGCAGCGTTGTGGGGACAAAAGGCTCCTACGAGCAGTACTTC,CSVVGTKGSYEQYF
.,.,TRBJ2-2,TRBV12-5,TGTGCTAGTGGTTTGGTTCTCGGAGCATTAGAGCTGTTTTTT,CASGLVLGALELFF
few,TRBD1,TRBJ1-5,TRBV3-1,TGTGCCAGCAGCCAAGACAGGGGGGGCCAGCCCCAGCATTTT,CASSQDRGGQPQHF
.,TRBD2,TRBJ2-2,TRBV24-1,TGTGCCACCAGTGACCTCCTAGCGGGGGGGCGGGACACCGGGGAGCTGTTTTTT,CATSDLLAGGRDTGELFF
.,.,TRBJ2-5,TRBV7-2,TGTGCCAGCAGCCGGGGGGTTGGGCAGGGGATGGAGACCCAGTACTTC,CASSRGVGQGMETQYF
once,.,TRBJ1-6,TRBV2,TGTGCCAGCAGCGATCGAAGGTCCTATAATTCACCCCTCCACTTT,CASSDRRSYNSPLHF
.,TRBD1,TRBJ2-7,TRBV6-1,TGTGCCAGCAGTGAGGCGGCAGGGGGCCTAGGGAACTACGAGCAGTACTTC,CASSEAAGGLGNYEQYF
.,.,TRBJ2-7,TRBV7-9,TGTGCCCCCCGGGACTACGAGCAGTACTTC,CAPRDYEQYF
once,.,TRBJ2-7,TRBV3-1,TGTGCCAGCAGCCAAGACCAGTCCTACGAGCAGTACTTC,CASSQDQSYEQYF
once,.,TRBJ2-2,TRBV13,TGTGCCAGCAGCTTCGCGGGACGGGGAGATAACACCGGGGAGCTGTTTTTT,CASSFAGRGDNTGELFF
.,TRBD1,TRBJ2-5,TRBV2,TGTGCCAGTGGGACAGAGCAAGAGACCCAGTACTTC,CASGTEQETQYF
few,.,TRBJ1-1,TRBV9,TGTGCCAGCAGCGTACGTGTGAACACTGAAGCTTTCTTT,CASSVRVNTEAFF
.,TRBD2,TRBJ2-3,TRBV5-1,TGCGCCAGCAGCTTGACCCTTACTAGCGGGGGGGCGGCAGATACGCAGTATTTT,CASSLTLTSGGAADTQYF
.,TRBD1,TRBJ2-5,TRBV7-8,TGTGCCAGCAGCTCCCAGGGGGCTGGCGAGACCCAGTACTTC,CASSSQGAGETQYF
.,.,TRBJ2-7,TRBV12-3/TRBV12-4,TGTGCCAGCAGTTTTCAGAGCGGTTCCTACGAGCAGTACTTC,CASSFQSGSYEQYF
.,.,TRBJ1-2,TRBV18,TGTGCCAGCTCACCCTCGGACATCGGCTATGGCTACACCTTC,CASSPSDIGYGYTF
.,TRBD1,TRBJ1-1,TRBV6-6,TGTGCCAGCGGAAGGGGGCAGACGAACACTGAAGCTTTCTTT,CASGRGQTNTEAFF
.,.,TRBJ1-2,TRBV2,TGTGCCAGCAATCTTCGACCGTATGGCTACACCTTC,CASNLRPYGYTF
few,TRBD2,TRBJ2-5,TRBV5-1,TGCGCCAGCAGCTGGGGGACTAGCCAAGAGACCCAGTACTTC,CASSWGTSQETQYF
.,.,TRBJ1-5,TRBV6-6,TGTGCCAGCAGTGACTTGGGTGCTAGCAATCAGCCCCAGCATTTT,CASSDLGASNQPQHF
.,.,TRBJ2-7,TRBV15,TGTGCCACCAGCAGATCTCCCGACTCGTCGCAGTACTTC,CATSRSPDSSQYF
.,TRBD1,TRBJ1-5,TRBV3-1,TGTGCCAGCAGCGCCGGGACAGGGCATCAGCCCCAGCATTTT,CASSAGTGHQPQHF
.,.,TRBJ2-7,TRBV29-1,TGCAGTATAATGCACGAGCAGTACTTC,CSIMHEQYF
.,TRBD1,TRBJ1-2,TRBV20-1,TGCAGTACCTTGGACAGGAATAACTATGGCTACACCTTC,CSTLDRNNYGYTF
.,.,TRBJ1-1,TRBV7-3,TGTGCCAGCAGCCCGGGGACGGGTGAAGCTTTCTTT,CASSPGTGEAFF
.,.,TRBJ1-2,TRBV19,TGTGCCAGTACTTATAACCCCGGAAGTTATGGCTACACCTTC,CASTYNPGSYGYTF
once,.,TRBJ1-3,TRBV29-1,TGCAGCGCTGACGAAGGGGGGAACACCATATATTTT,CSADEGGNTIYF
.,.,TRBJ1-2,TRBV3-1,TGTGCCAGCAGCCATTCGTGGGGCTACACCTTC,CASSHSWGYTF
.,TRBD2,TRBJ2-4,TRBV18,TGTGCCAGCTCACCCGCCGGGACTAGCGGGGAAAACATTCAGTACTTC,CASSPAGTSGENIQYF
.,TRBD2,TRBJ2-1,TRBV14,TGTGCCAGCAGCCAAGTAGCGGGGGTGGCTGAGCAGTTCTTC,CASSQVAGVAEQFF
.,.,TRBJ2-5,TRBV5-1,TGCGCCAGCAGCTTGGCACGGACAGCCGATGAAGAGACCCAGTACTTC,CASSLARTADEETQYF
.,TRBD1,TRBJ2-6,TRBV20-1,TGCAGTGCTAAGGACAGGGCTGGGGCCAACGTCCTGACTTTC,CSAKDRAGANVLTF
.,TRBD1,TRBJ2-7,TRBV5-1,TGCGCCAGCAGCTTGCAACCAACCGGGACAGGGGGCGAGCAGTACTTC,CASSLQPTGTGGEQYF
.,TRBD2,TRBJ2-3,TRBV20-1,TGCAGTGCTAGACCGACTAGCGGGGGGCTGGGGGATACGCAGTATTTT,CSARPTSGGLGDTQYF
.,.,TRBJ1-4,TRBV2,TGTGCCAGCGTTATTAATGAAAAACTGTTTTTT,CASVINEKLFF
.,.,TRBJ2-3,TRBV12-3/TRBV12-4,TGTGCCAGCACACCTCAAGGGGGGGGCACAGATACGCAGTATTTT,CASTPQGGGTDTQYF
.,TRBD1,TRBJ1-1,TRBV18,TGTGCCAGCTCACGAGAGACAGGGGGCACTGAAGCTTTCTTT,CASSRETGGTEAFF
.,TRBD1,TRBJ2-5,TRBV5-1,TGCGCCAGCAGCCGGACGGACAGGGGGTCAGAGACCCAGTACTTC,CASSRTDRGSETQYF